The source of this T cell receptor beta chain is a study of cytomegalovirus exposure and HLA in healthy donors. Study conclusions and caveats: The study put 150 or so TCR beta chains on its list as cytomegalovirus-associated.

Comment on this clone: Antigen: not known.

The V gene lost 6 bases and the J gene lost 2 bases, with 20 bases spanning the gap. Germline CDR1 is MDHEN and CDR2 is SYDVKM. This CDR3 has 17 amino acids. Using immunoSEQ multiplex PCR, the repertoire was profiled, and TCRdb retains in-frame clones only, with some absent. The sample yields nearly 80,000 clones, 93% seen once. This chain connects TRBV28 to TRBJ1-5; D unclear. The sequencing sample was made of PBMCs. This receptor was identified in a woman under 40 in good health and CMV-seronegative. DNA for the CDR3: TGTGCCAGCAGCTCCGGGAACACCTTTTGGGGCAATCAGCCCCAGCATTTT. Encoded protein: CASSSGNTFWGNQPQHF.